Included here is one TCR beta chain sequence, with context. This CDR3 contains 16 residues. V gave up 0 bases and J gave up 5 bases; unmatched junction bases: 4. Germline V gene lookup returns CDR1 SGHNT and CDR2 YYREEE (reference sequence). This entry belongs to a study of blood T cell repertoires in COVID-19. Measured with immunoSEQ multiplex PCR; TCRdb has only the in-frame clones, and not every one. The table includes 90,000 to 120,000 clones, about three quarters detected once. The V call is TRBV5-4, the J call TRBJ2-2; 10 nucleotides align to TRBD2. This receptor was taken from an older man with acute or convalescent COVID-19. Sequenced input: peripheral blood. Here the CDR3 reads CASSLEGGLATGELFF. The CDR3 DNA reads as TGTGCCAGCAGCTTGGAGGGGGGACTAGCGACCGGGGAGCTGTTTTTT. Full variable domain (outside the CDR3, taken from reference TRBV5-4 and TRBJ2-2): ETGVTQSPTHLIKTRGQQVTLRCSSQSGHNTVSWYQQALGQGPQFIFQYYREEENGRGNFPPRFSGLQFPNYSSELNVNALELDDSALYLCASSLEGGLATGELFFGEGSRLTVL.